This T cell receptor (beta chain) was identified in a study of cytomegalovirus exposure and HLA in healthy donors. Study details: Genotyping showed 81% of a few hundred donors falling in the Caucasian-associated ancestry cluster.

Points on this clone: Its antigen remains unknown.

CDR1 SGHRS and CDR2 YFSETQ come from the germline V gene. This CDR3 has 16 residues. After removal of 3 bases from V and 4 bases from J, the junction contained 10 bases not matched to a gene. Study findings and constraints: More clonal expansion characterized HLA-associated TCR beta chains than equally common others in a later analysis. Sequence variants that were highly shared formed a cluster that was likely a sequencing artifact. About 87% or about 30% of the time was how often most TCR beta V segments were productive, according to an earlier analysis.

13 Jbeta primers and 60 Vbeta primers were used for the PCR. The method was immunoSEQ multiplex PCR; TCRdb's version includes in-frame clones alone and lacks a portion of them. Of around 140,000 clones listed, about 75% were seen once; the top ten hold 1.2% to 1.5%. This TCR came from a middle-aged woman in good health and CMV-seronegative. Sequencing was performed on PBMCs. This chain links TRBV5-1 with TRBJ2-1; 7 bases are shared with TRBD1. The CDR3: CASSSSGAGGYNEQFF. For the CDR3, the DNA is TGCGCCAGCAGCTCCTCCGGGGCAGGGGGTTACAATGAGCAGTTCTTC.